This T cell receptor (beta chain) appears in the sequencing data of a study of follicular helper T cells after annual influenza vaccination. Notes on the study in general: Recurrent ICOS+CD38+ cTfh clonotypes included tetramer and AIM influenza-specific ones.

Assay used: immunoSEQ multiplex PCR; TCRdb lists only in-frame clones, some missing. Here the sample spans about 1,200 clones, around three quarters being singletons. As to time point: 2014-2015 season, pre-vaccination. Non-naive CD4+CXCR5+PD-1+ cTfh were sorted into ICOS+CD38+ and ICOS-CD38- fractions. The CDR3 contains 15 residues. The V end lost 8 bases, the J end lost 2 bases, and 19 bases lay between the germline ends. CDR1 is MNHEY, CDR2 SVGAGI, per germline. Turning to this clone: Its target is not known.

The sequencing used CXCR5+ CD38+ circulating T follicular helper cells from blood, collected on the day of influenza vaccination. Subset denoted: circulating Tfh, non-naive CD4+CXCR5+PD-1+ (ICOS+CD38+ or ICOS-CD38-). The rearrangement joins TRBV6-5 to TRBJ2-7; unclear D gene. The receptor comes from an adult who received the influenza vaccine. The CDR3 DNA sequence: TGTGCCAGCTCCCGAGAGCCTAACGAACCCTACGAGCAGTACTTC. Residues: CASSREPNEPYEQYF.